Here is one T cell receptor (beta chain) with its context. At one end the junction does not follow the germline gene, possibly because of a read error. This sample stems from a study of chemoradiotherapy in HPV16-positive cancers. The CDR3 totals 17 residues. The germline V gene has CDR1 LNHDA and CDR2 SQIVND (reference sequence). Measured with immunoSEQ multiplex PCR; TCRdb has only the in-frame clones, and not every one. Among approximately 740 clones, around nine tenths were seen once, and the ten largest hold roughly 6.8%. The sequenced sample was tumor tissue, obtained from a patient who underwent chemoradiotherapy. The chain joins TRBV19 to TRBJ2-3; 11 bases are shared with TRBD2. This sequence was found in a human donor with HPV-associated anogenital cancer. CDR3 amino acids: CASSIGASGGPWDTQYF. The CDR3 coding sequence is TGTGCCAGTAGCATAGGGGCTAGCGGGGGGCCATGGGATACGCAGTATTTT.